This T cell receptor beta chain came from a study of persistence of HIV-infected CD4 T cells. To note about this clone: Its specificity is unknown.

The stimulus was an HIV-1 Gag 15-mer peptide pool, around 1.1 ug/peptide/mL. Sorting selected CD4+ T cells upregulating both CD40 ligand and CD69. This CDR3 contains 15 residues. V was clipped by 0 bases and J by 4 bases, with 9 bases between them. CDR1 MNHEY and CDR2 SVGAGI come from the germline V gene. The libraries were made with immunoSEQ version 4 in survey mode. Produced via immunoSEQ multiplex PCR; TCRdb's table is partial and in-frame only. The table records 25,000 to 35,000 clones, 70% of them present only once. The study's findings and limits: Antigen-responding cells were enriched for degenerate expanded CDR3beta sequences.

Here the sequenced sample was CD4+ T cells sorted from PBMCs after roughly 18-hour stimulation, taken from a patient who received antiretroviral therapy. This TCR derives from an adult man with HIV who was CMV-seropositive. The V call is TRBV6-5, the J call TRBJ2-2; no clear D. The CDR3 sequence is CASSYSTKGTGELFF. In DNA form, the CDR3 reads TGTGCCAGCAGTTACTCGACGAAGGGCACCGGGGAGCTGTTTTTT.